Shown below are 14 T cell receptor beta chains from a single sample sequenced in a study of post-analysis software for immune sequencing data. Study-wide results and limits: Elevated frequency relative to controls characterized about 5 TRBV segments in patients, TRBV5-6, TRBV5-1 and TRBV20-1 among them.

What these receptors recognize is not known. Unique molecular identifiers were built into the TCR beta cDNA libraries. One entry per CDR3 protein, called by TCRdb with MiXCR from the PCR reads. The sample lists about 820,000 distinct CDR3 sequences, 53% occurring once. Sequenced: blood. The receptors here all came from a girl aged 10 to 17 with multiple sclerosis.

This chain uses TRBV7-3 with TRBJ2-5; 10 bases are shared with TRBD1. Germline V gives CDR1 SGHTA, CDR2 FQGTGA. The ends lost 5 bases at V and 11 bases at J; junction bases unmatched: 11. The CDR3 is made up of 14 amino acids. CDR3 residues: CASSPSSTGGVQYF. CDR3 nucleotides: TGTGCCAGCAGCCCGTCCTCGACAGGGGGCGTTCAGTACTTC.

The chain links TRBV5-1 to TRBJ1-1; TRBD1 matches at 8 bases. J was trimmed by 1 base and V by 4 bases; bases with no gene match: 6. The CDR3 extends over 15 amino acids. The germline V gene encodes CDR1 SGHRS and CDR2 YFSETQ. For the CDR3, the DNA is TGCGCCAGCAGCCGCGGACAGGGCGGGAACACTGAAGCTTTCTTT. Translated: CASSRGQGGNTEAFF. The whole variable domain, remainder taken from reference TRBV5-1 and TRBJ1-1, is KAGVTQTPRYLIKTRGQQVTLSCSPISGHRSVSWYQQTPGQGLQFLFEYFSETQRNKGNFPGRFSGRQFSNSRSEMNVSTLELGDSALYLCASSRGQGGNTEAFFGQGTRLTVV.

The table lists this clonotype with a few counts. V usage is TRBV28 and J usage is TRBJ2-7, with 7 bases that match TRBD1. Germline assignment: CDR1 MDHEN and CDR2 SYDVKM. Losses at the gene ends were 6 bases for V and 5 bases for J; bases not matched to a gene: 4. The CDR3 runs 12 residues. CDR3: CASRLDRDEQYF. The CDR3 coding sequence is TGTGCCAGCAGACTAGACAGGGACGAGCAGTACTTC.

The chain combines TRBV29-1 with TRBJ2-5; no reliable D call. The germline V gene encodes CDR1 SQVTM and CDR2 ANQGSEA. This CDR3 contains 13 residues. V was clipped by 1 base and J by 4 bases, with 10 bases between them. The CDR3 sequence is CSVEGGVRETQYF. Here the CDR3 DNA reads TGCAGCGTTGAAGGGGGTGTAAGAGAGACCCAGTACTTC.

This clonotype turned up a few times. The V call is TRBV9, the J call TRBJ1-4; no clear D. Trimming pared 0 bases from V and 8 bases from J, leaving 11 bases between. Germline V gives CDR1 SGDLS, CDR2 YYNGEE. The CDR3 is 14 residues long. The CDR3: CASSVDGIEEKLFF. CDR3 DNA sequence: TGTGCCAGCAGCGTAGACGGGATAGAAGAAAAACTGTTTTTT.

V gene TRBV3-1 combines with J gene TRBJ2-7; D is undetermined. V was clipped by 0 bases and J by 4 bases, with 10 bases between them. Germline CDR1 reads LGHDT; CDR2 reads YNNKEL (reference sequence). The CDR3 spans 14 residues. CDR3 nucleotide sequence: TGTGCCAGCAGCCAAGATCCTCCAACTTACGAGCAGTACTTC. Translated: CASSQDPPTYEQYF.

This clonotype was detected once. The V and J genes are TRBV6-5 and TRBJ2-5, with D tentatively TRBD1 (6 bases). This CDR3 contains 14 residues. V was trimmed by 6 bases and J by 4 bases, leaving 15 bases between them. Germline V gene data show CDR1 as MNHEY and CDR2 as SVGAGI. CDR3 loop: CASRPTGRTETQYF. Here the CDR3 DNA reads TGTGCCAGCAGACCCACAGGGCGTACAGAGACCCAGTACTTC.

The chain is built from TRBV29-1 and TRBJ2-7, with TRBD1 identical over 8 bases. CDR1 is SQVTM, CDR2 ANQGSEA, per germline. CDR3 length equals 14 residues. V was clipped by 2 bases and J by 5 bases; unmatched bases: 8. The CDR3 sequence: CSVERGQGADEQYF. CDR3 nucleotide sequence: TGCAGCGTTGAAAGGGGGCAGGGGGCGGACGAGCAGTACTTC.

The chain carries TRBV7-2 and TRBJ2-4, with D perhaps TRBD2 (6 bases). Trimming took off 5 bases at V and 3 bases at J, with 17 bases between the two ends. This CDR3 spans 16 amino acids. Germline V gene data show CDR1 as SGHTA and CDR2 as FQGNSA. Written as DNA, the CDR3 is TGTGCCAGCAGCCCTATAGACAGACTAGGCAAAAACATTCAGTACTTC. It encodes CASSPIDRLGKNIQYF.

The gene calls are TRBV3-1 and TRBJ2-7, with D possibly TRBD2 on 6 matching bases. The J call may be incorrect, as the DNA end agrees better with TRBJ2-5. Germline V gene data show CDR1 as LGHDT and CDR2 as YNNKEL (reference sequence). The CDR3 contains 14 residues. As DNA, the CDR3 is TGTGCCAGCAGCCAAGTGGGACTTGGGGAGACCCAGTACTTC. Its protein is CASSQVGLGETQYF.

The count of this clonotype is one. V gene TRBV7-9 combines with J gene TRBJ2-5; unclear D gene. The ends were cut back, 5 bases at V and 2 bases at J, with 12 bases in the middle. The CDR3 extends over 14 amino acids. Germline V lookup: CDR1 SEHNR, CDR2 FQNEAQ (reference sequence). The CDR3 DNA sequence: TGTGCCAGCAGCAACCCGGCCAGGCAAGAGACCCAGTACTTC. This encodes CASSNPARQETQYF. The variable domain in full, completed from reference TRBV7-9 and TRBJ2-5, reads DTGVSQNPRHKITKRGQNVTFRCDPISEHNRLYWYRQTLGQGPEFLTYFQNEAQLEKSRLLSDRFSAERPKGSFSTLEIQRTEQGDSAMYLCASSNPARQETQYFGPGTRLLVL.

The chain couples TRBV12-3 or TRBV12-4 to TRBJ1-1; D remains unclear. V shed 5 bases and J shed 3 bases, with 10 bases lying between them. The CDR3 has 13 amino acids. The CDR3 DNA sequence: TGTGCCAGCAGTCTGACGGAGTACACTGAAGCTTTCTTT. Translated: CASSLTEYTEAFF.

CDR3 coding DNA: TGTGCCAGCACTCCCCCCGGAGCGGGGGGCTTACCCTCCTACGAGCAGTACTTC. Translation: CASTPPGAGGLPSYEQYF. The chain joins TRBV12-3 or TRBV12-4 to TRBJ2-7; 9 bases agree with TRBD2. This CDR3 region has 18 residues. Germline trimming cut 7 bases from V and 0 bases from J; bases unmatched to any gene: 16.

This clonotype appeared a few times. The rearrangement uses TRBV20-1 and TRBJ2-1; TRBD2 aligns across 8 bases. The CDR3 totals 15 residues. The trim removed 5 bases at V and 4 bases at J, leaving 10 bases unmatched. Per the germline V gene, CDR1 is DFQATT and CDR2 is SNEGSKA (reference sequence). This CDR3 reads CSAYRGGSLYNEQFF. The CDR3 DNA is TGCAGTGCTTATCGCGGGGGGAGTTTATACAATGAGCAGTTCTTC.